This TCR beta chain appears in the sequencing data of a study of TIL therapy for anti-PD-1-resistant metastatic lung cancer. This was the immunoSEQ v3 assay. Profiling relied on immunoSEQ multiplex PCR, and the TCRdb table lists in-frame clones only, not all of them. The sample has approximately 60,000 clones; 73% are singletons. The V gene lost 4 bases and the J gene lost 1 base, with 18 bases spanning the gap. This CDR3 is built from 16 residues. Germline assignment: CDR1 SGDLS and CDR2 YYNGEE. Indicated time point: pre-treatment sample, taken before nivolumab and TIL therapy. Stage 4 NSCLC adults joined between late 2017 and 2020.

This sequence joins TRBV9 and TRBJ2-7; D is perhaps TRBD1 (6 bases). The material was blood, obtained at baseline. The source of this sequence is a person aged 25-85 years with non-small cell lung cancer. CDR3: CASSPHPAGASYEQYF. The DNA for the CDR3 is TGTGCCAGCAGCCCCCACCCGGCAGGGGCTTCCTACGAGCAGTACTTC.